This TCR beta chain was sequenced for a study of T cell responses to AZD1222 COVID-19 vaccine (dated by TCRdb to the early 2020s). About the full investigation: TCR sequencing was performed for approximately 240 trial participants, of whom around 200 were given two doses of AZD1222 and roughly 25 were given two doses of MenACWY control vaccine. Trial participants were enrolled into age subgroups of 18-55, 56-69 and 70-plus years, which contained 148, 28 and 57 TCR-sequenced participants, respectively. Study-level results and caveats: In the small 56-69-year group, the increase in depth fell short of significance, most likely because of low power. Participants were mostly white British, with more females than males. The authors suggested clonal diversity may have been underestimated. Epitopes outside the regions mutated in the B.1.351 and B.1.1.7 variants were reportedly recognized by nearly half of the unique spike-specific TCRs. Because no day 14 peak-response samples were available, the repertoires could be characterized only after the peak T cell response. The whole spike protein was spanned by vaccine-associated CD4 TCRs, and dominant responses were seen in regions 160-218 and 743-854. Spike-specific TCR breadth and depth rose significantly after two AZD1222 doses compared with day 0 and with MenACWY recipients. Conclusions about previously exposed vaccinees were limited because only six AZD1222 recipients were SARS-CoV-2 seropositive at baseline.

The CDR3 regions of human TCRbeta chains were analyzed by immunosequencing. Processing in the source paper ran as follows. TCRs in the repertoires were compared against a reference library of SARS-CoV-2-specific TCRs that had been generated with the MIRA antigen-specificity platform. Breadth meant the fraction of unique TCRs that were SARS-CoV-2-associated, whereas depth meant the fraction of total T cells that were SARS-CoV-2-associated. Each spike-specific TCR was assigned to its reactive spike region and to a CD4 or CD8 class using the MIRA data. Log10-transformed breadth and depth values were compared by one-way ANOVA with Sidak's multiple comparisons tests. The immuneACCESS repertoire file appears here via TCRdb, limited to in-frame rearrangements. These files lack a portion of the clones; in checked studies, under half of the deficit traces to unresolved V genes, and the cause of the others is not known. V and J calls and clone size are as listed in that table; D and trimming were resolved from the DNA. This sample comprises roughly 150,000 clones, just over 90% of them detected only once. The ten largest clonotypes hold more than 1.5% of the sample.

With respect to this clone: The antigen it binds to is not known. No qualities accompany the bases; no much larger clone lies one base away.

The sample's time point, from its label and the paper: about 28 days (+/-7) after the second vaccine dose. Because spike-specific TCR depth and breadth did not differ between the two schedules, AZD1222 recipients who got a second dose at roughly 4 weeks were pooled with those who got a second dose at roughly 12 weeks. Vaccinee samples came from UK trials COV001 and COV002, including a single-blind randomized controlled phase 2/3 trial of AZD1222 (ChAdOx1 nCoV-19) in healthy adults. Trial participant PBMC samples were collected at day 0 and day 28 after the second dose for TCRbeta chain sequencing. The input for sequencing was peripheral blood, taken 28 days after the second AZD1222 dose. The TCR sequence derives from an adult who received the AZD1222 COVID-19 vaccine.

CDR3 sequence: CASSVVGTVGNTIYF. Read as DNA, the sequence is TGTGCCAGCAGCGTTGTCGGGACAGTTGGAAACACCATATATTTT. The chain uses TRBV3-1 (or the pseudogene TRBV3-2) and TRBJ1-3; TRBD1 matches 7 bases in the middle. According to the germline V gene (reference sequence), CDR1 reads LGHDT and CDR2 reads YNNKEL. The V end gives up 5 bases and the J end 3 bases, leaving 7 bases in the junction not matched to a gene. The CDR3 measures 15 amino acids from cysteine to phenylalanine. The CDR3 DNA has 45 bases and is translated from base 1.